The rows below give T cell receptor beta chains drawn from one sample of a study of blood T cell repertoires in COVID-19. Repertoires were generated with immunoSEQ multiplex PCR, while TCRdb's copy carries only in-frame clones and drops some. The profile shows 250,000 to 400,000 clones, under 90% of them singletons. The sample comprised peripheral blood. All receptors derive from a woman younger than 45 with COVID-19, enrolled during active disease. The CDR3 runs from the conserved cysteine through the conserved F or W. A D gene is named only where the DNA matches it firmly. Clone sizes are given selectively: once, few, many, or a class where the clone is expanded.

clone size: -
J gene: TRBJ1-1
V gene: TRBV7-8
D gene: TRBD1
CDR3 protein: CASSFPDRAVNTEAFF
CDR3 DNA: TGTGCCAGCAGCTTCCCCGACAGGGCAGTTAACACTGAAGCTTTCTTT

clone size: -
J gene: TRBJ2-1
V gene: TRBV7-2
D gene: TRBD2
CDR3 protein: CASSLGGASGRYYEQFF
CDR3 DNA: TGTGCCAGCAGCTTGGGGGGGGCTAGCGGGAGGTATTATGAGCAGTTCTTC

clone size: -
J gene: TRBJ1-2
V gene: TRBV19
D gene: -
CDR3 protein: CASSSGHHPPNF
CDR3 DNA: TGTGCCAGTAGTTCAGGACACCACCCTCCTAACTTC

clone size: -
J gene: TRBJ2-1
V gene: TRBV5-1
D gene: -
CDR3 protein: CASTERDEQFF
CDR3 DNA: TGCGCCAGCACCGAGAGGGATGAGCAGTTCTTC

clone size: -
J gene: TRBJ1-5
V gene: TRBV11-2
D gene: -
CDR3 protein: CASSVGTLNQPQHF
CDR3 DNA: TGTGCCAGCAGCGTCGGGACTTTAAATCAGCCCCAGCATTTT

clone size: -
J gene: TRBJ2-1
V gene: TRBV28
D gene: TRBD2
CDR3 protein: CASDLAGGYNEQFF
CDR3 DNA: TGTGCCAGCGATCTAGCGGGGGGATACAATGAGCAGTTCTTC

clone size: -
J gene: TRBJ1-1
V gene: TRBV30
D gene: -
CDR3 protein: CAWSVSGFGTEAFF
CDR3 DNA: TGTGCCTGGAGTGTATCGGGGTTCGGCACTGAAGCTTTCTTT

clone size: -
J gene: TRBJ2-7
V gene: TRBV5-1
D gene: -
CDR3 protein: CASSDTGTEHEQYF
CDR3 DNA: TGCGCCAGCAGCGACACAGGGACGGAGCACGAGCAGTACTTC

clone size: -
J gene: TRBJ1-1
V gene: TRBV12-3/TRBV12-4
D gene: -
CDR3 protein: CASNKWGDTEAFF
CDR3 DNA: TGTGCCAGCAACAAATGGGGGGACACTGAAGCTTTCTTT

clone size: -
J gene: TRBJ1-5
V gene: TRBV5-1
D gene: -
CDR3 protein: CASSLDSNPNQPQHF
CDR3 DNA: TGCGCCAGCAGCTTGGATAGCAATCCGAATCAGCCCCAGCATTTT

clone size: -
J gene: TRBJ1-2
V gene: TRBV18
D gene: -
CDR3 protein: CASSPYDKDYGYTF
CDR3 DNA: TGTGCCAGCTCACCCTATGACAAGGACTATGGCTACACCTTC

clone size: -
J gene: TRBJ1-5
V gene: TRBV27
D gene: -
CDR3 protein: CASSLSSPPRHQPQHF
CDR3 DNA: TGTGCCAGCAGTTTATCATCCCCGCCGCGCCATCAGCCCCAGCATTTT

clone size: -
J gene: TRBJ2-2
V gene: TRBV10-1
D gene: TRBD2
CDR3 protein: CASTRVASGLGTGELFF
CDR3 DNA: TGCGCCAGCACCCGCGTGGCTAGCGGGCTGGGGACCGGGGAGCTGTTTTTT

clone size: -
J gene: TRBJ2-1
V gene: TRBV5-1
D gene: TRBD1
CDR3 protein: CASSWGQGAQNEQFF
CDR3 DNA: TGCGCCAGCAGCTGGGGACAGGGGGCGCAGAATGAGCAGTTCTTC

clone size: -
J gene: TRBJ1-2
V gene: TRBV12-3/TRBV12-4
D gene: -
CDR3 protein: CASSLGQGSGYTF
CDR3 DNA: TGTGCCAGCAGTTTAGGTCAGGGGTCGGGCTACACCTTC

clone size: few
J gene: TRBJ2-7
V gene: TRBV6-5
D gene: TRBD1
CDR3 protein: CASSRTGENEQYF
CDR3 DNA: TGTGCCAGCAGCCGGACAGGGGAAAACGAGCAGTACTTC

clone size: -
J gene: TRBJ2-1
V gene: TRBV28
D gene: -
CDR3 protein: CASSLRPAFNEQFF
CDR3 DNA: TGTGCCAGCAGTTTGCGGCCGGCATTCAATGAGCAGTTCTTC

clone size: -
J gene: TRBJ2-3
V gene: TRBV5-1
D gene: TRBD1
CDR3 protein: CASSVGTGEDTQYF
CDR3 DNA: TGCGCCAGCAGCGTAGGGACAGGGGAAGATACGCAGTATTTT

clone size: -
J gene: TRBJ1-5
V gene: TRBV9
D gene: TRBD1
CDR3 protein: CASSVGDSAYSNQPQHF
CDR3 DNA: TGTGCCAGCAGCGTAGGGGACAGCGCATATAGCAATCAGCCCCAGCATTTT

clone size: -
J gene: TRBJ1-5
V gene: TRBV30
D gene: TRBD1
CDR3 protein: CAWDRGFPGDQPQHF
CDR3 DNA: TGTGCCTGGGACAGGGGTTTCCCCGGGGATCAGCCCCAGCATTTT

clone size: -
J gene: TRBJ2-7
V gene: TRBV29-1
D gene: TRBD1
CDR3 protein: CSAAPGQGVYEQYF
CDR3 DNA: TGCAGCGCCGCGCCGGGACAGGGAGTTTACGAGCAGTACTTC

clone size: -
J gene: TRBJ2-7
V gene: TRBV10-3
D gene: -
CDR3 protein: CAISAPSGSYEQYF
CDR3 DNA: TGTGCCATCAGTGCGCCTTCCGGGTCCTACGAGCAGTACTTC

clone size: -
J gene: TRBJ1-4
V gene: TRBV24-1
D gene: -
CDR3 protein: CATSTSGEKLFF
CDR3 DNA: TGTGCCACCAGTACCAGCGGGGAAAAACTGTTTTTT

clone size: -
J gene: TRBJ1-1
V gene: TRBV10-2
D gene: -
CDR3 protein: CASSESRGTEAFF
CDR3 DNA: TGCGCCAGCAGTGAGTCGAGAGGAACTGAAGCTTTCTTT

clone size: once
J gene: TRBJ2-7
V gene: TRBV18
D gene: -
CDR3 protein: CASSPVTGTPYEQYF
CDR3 DNA: TGTGCCAGCTCACCAGTTACAGGAACCCCCTACGAGCAGTACTTC

clone size: -
J gene: TRBJ2-5
V gene: TRBV11-2
D gene: TRBD2
CDR3 protein: CASSLLAGGVQETQYF
CDR3 DNA: TGTGCCAGCAGCCTACTAGCGGGAGGGGTCCAAGAGACCCAGTACTTC

clone size: -
J gene: TRBJ1-5
V gene: TRBV5-5
D gene: -
CDR3 protein: CASSLDRGNQPQHF
CDR3 DNA: TGTGCCAGCAGCTTGGACAGGGGCAATCAGCCCCAGCATTTT

clone size: -
J gene: TRBJ2-2
V gene: TRBV30
D gene: TRBD1
CDR3 protein: CASRQGGTGELFF
CDR3 DNA: TGTGCTTCCCGACAGGGGGGGACCGGGGAGCTGTTTTTT

clone size: -
J gene: TRBJ2-5
V gene: TRBV12-3/TRBV12-4
D gene: -
CDR3 protein: CASGRGRGETQYF
CDR3 DNA: TGTGCCAGCGGCAGGGGGCGGGGGGAGACCCAGTACTTC

clone size: -
J gene: TRBJ2-3
V gene: TRBV6-4
D gene: TRBD2
CDR3 protein: CASSASGSTDTQYF
CDR3 DNA: TGTGCCAGCAGTGCTAGCGGGAGCACAGATACGCAGTATTTT

clone size: -
J gene: TRBJ1-6
V gene: TRBV28
D gene: TRBD1
CDR3 protein: CAHRDSNSPLHF
CDR3 DNA: TGTGCCCACCGGGACAGCAATTCACCCCTCCACTTT

clone size: -
J gene: TRBJ2-7
V gene: TRBV27
D gene: TRBD2
CDR3 protein: CASSPRLAPTLHEQYF
CDR3 DNA: TGTGCCAGCAGTCCGCGACTAGCCCCTACACTACACGAGCAGTACTTC

clone size: -
J gene: TRBJ2-7
V gene: TRBV13
D gene: TRBD1
CDR3 protein: CASSPRTGSEQYF
CDR3 DNA: TGTGCCAGCAGCCCACGGACAGGGAGCGAGCAGTACTTC

clone size: once
J gene: TRBJ2-7
V gene: TRBV6-5
D gene: TRBD1
CDR3 protein: CASIISWDRYNEQYF
CDR3 DNA: TGTGCCAGCATCATCTCCTGGGACAGGTACAACGAGCAGTACTTC

clone size: -
J gene: TRBJ2-1
V gene: TRBV27
D gene: TRBD1
CDR3 protein: CASSSGTEVYNEQFF
CDR3 DNA: TGTGCCAGCAGTTCGGGGACAGAAGTCTACAATGAGCAGTTCTTC

clone size: -
J gene: TRBJ1-4
V gene: TRBV27
D gene: TRBD1
CDR3 protein: CASSRQGAMEKLFF
CDR3 DNA: TGTGCCAGCAGTCGACAGGGGGCTATGGAAAAACTGTTTTTT

clone size: -
J gene: TRBJ2-1
V gene: TRBV14
D gene: TRBD1
CDR3 protein: CASSQPGGAYNEQFF
CDR3 DNA: TGTGCCAGCAGCCAACCAGGGGGCGCCTACAATGAGCAGTTCTTC

clone size: -
J gene: TRBJ1-4
V gene: TRBV7-9
D gene: TRBD1
CDR3 protein: CASSLRAGQAITTNEKLFF
CDR3 DNA: TGTGCCAGCAGCTTACGTGCGGGACAGGCGATAACAACTAATGAAAAACTGTTTTTT

clone size: -
J gene: TRBJ2-2
V gene: TRBV3-1/TRBV3-2
D gene: -
CDR3 protein: CASSQGWATGELFF
CDR3 DNA: TGTGCCAGCAGCCAAGGATGGGCCACCGGGGAGCTGTTTTTT

clone size: -
J gene: TRBJ2-7
V gene: TRBV6-1
D gene: TRBD2
CDR3 protein: CASSETGGDVEQYF
CDR3 DNA: TGTGCCAGCAGTGAGACGGGAGGGGACGTCGAGCAGTACTTC

clone size: once
J gene: TRBJ2-7
V gene: TRBV5-1
D gene: -
CDR3 protein: CASSLEGAYEQYF
CDR3 DNA: TGCGCCAGCAGCTTAGAGGGGGCCTACGAGCAGTACTTC

clone size: -
J gene: TRBJ1-1
V gene: TRBV4-1
D gene: -
CDR3 protein: CASSQESQITEAFF
CDR3 DNA: TGCGCCAGCAGCCAAGAATCCCAGATAACTGAAGCTTTCTTT

clone size: -
J gene: TRBJ2-7
V gene: TRBV28
D gene: -
CDR3 protein: CASSLLIGGTYEQYF
CDR3 DNA: TGTGCCAGCAGTTTATTGATTGGCGGGACCTACGAGCAGTACTTC

clone size: few
J gene: TRBJ1-4
V gene: TRBV14
D gene: -
CDR3 protein: CASSQVIQGSEKLFF
CDR3 DNA: TGTGCCAGCAGCCAAGTAATTCAGGGGAGTGAAAAACTGTTTTTT

clone size: -
J gene: TRBJ2-7
V gene: TRBV7-2
D gene: TRBD2
CDR3 protein: CASSLGLAGVYEQYF
CDR3 DNA: TGTGCCAGCAGCTTAGGACTAGCGGGAGTTTACGAGCAGTACTTC

clone size: -
J gene: TRBJ2-1
V gene: TRBV7-9
D gene: -
CDR3 protein: CASTTDYSYNEQFF
CDR3 DNA: TGTGCCAGCACCACCGACTACTCCTACAATGAGCAGTTCTTC